Listed below are T cell receptor beta chains from one sample, sequenced in a study of cytomegalovirus exposure and HLA in healthy donors. The assay was immunoSEQ multiplex PCR, and TCRdb's table has in-frame clones only and misses some. The sample contains about 140,000 clones, roughly 80% of which appear only once. Sequenced sample: PBMCs. These receptor sequences come from a man between 18 and 29 years old in good health and CMV-seropositive. Both conserved end residues are part of each CDR3. The D gene is left open where the match is weak. Only some rows state a clone size, as once, few, many or a class for expanded clones.

TRBV5-5	TRBJ1-1	-	-	CASSPAAGMNTEAFF	TGTGCCAGCAGCCCGGCGGCGGGAATGAACACTGAAGCTTTCTTT
TRBV5-4	TRBJ1-4	few	-	CASSLEHEKLFF	TGTGCCAGCAGCTTGGAGCACGAAAAACTGTTTTTT
TRBV7-2	TRBJ1-1	few	TRBD1	CASSLDAGGFTEAFF	TGTGCCAGCAGCTTAGACGCAGGGGGCTTCACTGAAGCTTTCTTT
TRBV25-1	TRBJ2-5	few	-	CASSRGRSVETQYF	TGTGCCAGCTCCCGGGGGAGATCGGTGGAGACCCAGTACTTC
TRBV2	TRBJ1-5	-	-	CASNDDRISNQPQHF	TGTGCCAGCAACGACGACAGGATCAGCAATCAGCCCCAGCATTTT
TRBV14	TRBJ2-7	-	TRBD1	CASSGNRDRGPAEQYF	TGTGCCAGCAGCGGCAACCGGGACAGGGGACCCGCCGAGCAGTACTTC
TRBV7-2	TRBJ2-1	few	TRBD1	CASSLRQGATDEQFF	TGTGCCAGCAGCCTACGACAGGGGGCGACGGATGAGCAGTTCTTC
TRBV28	TRBJ1-2	-	TRBD1	CASSLTGGHYGYTF	TGTGCCAGCAGCTTAACAGGGGGCCACTATGGCTACACCTTC
TRBV29-1	TRBJ1-2	-	-	CSVERETYGYTF	TGCAGCGTTGAAAGGGAGACCTATGGCTACACCTTC
TRBV5-5	TRBJ2-1	once	TRBD2	CASSSSASSGVGEQFF	TGTGCCAGCAGCTCTTCTGCCTCTAGCGGCGTCGGTGAGCAGTTCTTC
TRBV19	TRBJ1-2	-	-	CASSNRRGYGYTF	TGTGCCAGTAGTAACAGGCGGGGCTATGGCTACACCTTC
TRBV4-1	TRBJ1-1	few	TRBD1	CASSPGQGARGTEAFF	TGCGCCAGCAGCCCCGGACAGGGGGCTCGGGGGACTGAAGCTTTCTTT
TRBV2	TRBJ1-1	-	-	CASSERAPNCEAFF	TGTGCCAGCAGTGAAAGAGCCCCAAATTGTGAAGCTTTCTTT
TRBV29-1	TRBJ2-1	few	-	CSVVRGYNEQFF	TGCAGCGTTGTAAGGGGATACAATGAGCAGTTCTTC
TRBV27	TRBJ2-7	-	-	CARQPGAVRYEQYF	TGTGCCCGACAGCCGGGAGCGGTTCGCTACGAGCAGTACTTC
TRBV7-3	TRBJ2-7	-	-	CASSYRVEDYEQYF	TGTGCCAGCAGCTACCGGGTAGAGGATTACGAGCAGTACTTC
TRBV7-8	TRBJ2-7	-	-	CASSLGGAPSLEQYF	TGTGCCAGCAGCTTAGGCGGGGCCCCCTCCCTCGAGCAGTACTTC
TRBV2	TRBJ2-7	-	-	CASSEEGDFEQYF	TGTGCCAGCAGTGAAGAAGGGGATTTCGAGCAGTACTTC
TRBV28	TRBJ2-3	-	-	CASERRADTQYF	TGTGCCAGCGAAAGGAGGGCAGATACGCAGTATTTT
TRBV27	TRBJ2-1	once	-	CASSRPPAGNEQFF	TGTGCCAGCAGTAGACCCCCCGCGGGGAATGAGCAGTTCTTC
TRBV6-4	TRBJ2-1	-	-	CASSEGREPYNEQFF	TGTGCCAGCAGTGAGGGTCGGGAGCCGTACAATGAGCAGTTCTTC
TRBV19	TRBJ1-1	-	-	CASSILGSTDYMNTEAFF	TGTGCCAGTAGTATACTCGGATCGACTGACTACATGAACACTGAAGCTTTCTTT
TRBV2	TRBJ1-2	-	-	CASSEEVTGTF	TGTGCCAGCAGTGAAGAAGTGACGGGAACCTTC
TRBV5-1	TRBJ2-7	-	-	CASSLDPRKEQYF	TGCGCCAGCAGCTTGGACCCGAGGAAGGAGCAGTACTTC
TRBV5-1	TRBJ1-1	-	TRBD1	CASSRTQGANTEAFF	TGCGCCAGCAGCCGGACCCAGGGGGCCAACACTGAAGCTTTCTTT
TRBV5-1	TRBJ1-1	-	-	CASSLDGQIEAFF	TGCGCCAGCAGCTTGGATGGACAGATTGAAGCTTTCTTT
TRBV4-1	TRBJ1-1	few	-	CASSQVDIVSYTEAFF	TGCGCCAGCAGCCAGGTTGACATAGTCAGTTACACTGAAGCTTTCTTT
TRBV29-1	TRBJ1-4	-	-	CSVGGQTATNEKLFF	TGCAGCGTTGGTGGACAGACCGCAACTAATGAAAAACTGTTTTTT
TRBV9	TRBJ2-7	-	TRBD1	CASSEGTGGFENEQYF	TGTGCCAGCAGCGAGGGGACAGGGGGATTTGAGAACGAGCAGTACTTC
TRBV2	TRBJ1-1	-	-	CASSADRYPPEWTNTEAFF	TGTGCCAGCAGCGCCGACAGATATCCTCCTGAATGGACGAACACTGAAGCTTTCTTT